This T cell receptor (beta chain) is drawn from a study of siplizumab effects on memory and regulatory T cells (dated by TCRdb to about 2019). Regarding the study in general: The effect of the anti-CD2 antibody siplizumab on alloreactive T-cell subsets was examined in allogeneic mixed lymphocyte reactions constructed from human PBMCs.

What the study reported, not specific to this receptor: Because sequences below about 10^-5 frequency were poorly captured, only a minor fraction of alloreactive clones could be mapped to unstimulated subsets. Unstimulated naive T cells appeared more diverse than memory T cells, and naive cells seemed to contribute substantially to the alloresponse. A naive or memory phenotype could not be assigned to roughly 80-97% of proliferating CD4+ or CD8+ clones. Among mappable alloreactive CD4+ clones, an average Treg-derived fraction of about 69% was observed with siplizumab, compared with 26.9% in control reactions. The cumulative frequency of alloreactive sequences traceable to unstimulated CD4+ memory T cells was significantly reduced by siplizumab. Whether proliferating Tregs from siplizumab cultures actually had suppressive function was not functionally confirmed.

Worth noting for this clone: Its antigen specificity is not known. Base qualities are not recorded, but no much larger clone differs from it by a single base.

In addition, sequencing in three donor pairs included unstimulated CD8+ effector memory subsets alongside CD4+ naive, CD8+ naive, CD8+ TEMRA and CD4+ memory subsets. Sorted unstimulated T cells and proliferating T cells recovered from mixed lymphocyte reactions underwent TCRbeta CDR3 sequencing. Fresh whole blood from fewer than 11 HLA-typed healthy donors was used to isolate PBMCs. Libraries were prepared through the immunoSEQ multiplex PCR assay. Some 100,000 TCR templates per sample were assayed by the deep sequencing platform. Genomic DNA extracted from sorted T cells was used for TCRbeta CDR3 sequencing. From the authors' description of their analysis: Clonal analysis of TCRbeta CDR3 data was done in the R programming language. Unstimulated samples were compared with post-reaction CFSE-low samples to define alloreactive CD4+ and CD8+ clones. By matching sequences to the repertoires of sorted unstimulated Treg and non-Treg cells, each alloreactive CD4+ clone was assigned a regulatory or non-regulatory origin. In its TCRdb copy, this immuneACCESS table keeps in-frame sequences only and misses some clones. Where compared with another copy, unresolved V genes explain less than half of these, and the others have no known cause. V and J calls and clone size are given by that table; D and trimming were obtained from the DNA. This sample has tens of thousands of clones in its table, and nearly 98% of those were observed once. The top ten constitute under 0.7% of the sample.

The germline V gene provides CDR1 LGHNT and CDR2 FRNRAP. Cut back by 5 bases and 14 bases, the V and J ends lie 13 bases apart. The CDR3 starts with the cysteine, ends with the phenylalanine, and has 11 residues. The retained sequence is limited to the CDR3, 33 bases, with the frame set at the first base. The sequence links TRBV12-5 to TRBJ2-1; too little of a D gene remains to name it. The clonotype originates from a human donor in good health. Sequencing was done on a sample of naive CD4+ T cells sorted from blood. The cell subset or site label corresponds to: unstimulated naive T cells. The CDR3 region has the sequence CASGPRQRKFF. The nucleotide sequence reads as follows: TGTGCTAGTGGTCCCCGCCAGAGGAAGTTCTTC. The full variable domain, completed from the reference TRBV12-5 and TRBJ2-1 proteins outside the CDR3, reads DARVTQTPRHKVTEMGQEVTMRCQPILGHNTVFWYRQTMMQGLELLAYFRNRAPLDDSGMPKDRFSAEMPDATLATLKIQPSEPRDSAVYFCASGPRQRKFFGPGTRLTVL.